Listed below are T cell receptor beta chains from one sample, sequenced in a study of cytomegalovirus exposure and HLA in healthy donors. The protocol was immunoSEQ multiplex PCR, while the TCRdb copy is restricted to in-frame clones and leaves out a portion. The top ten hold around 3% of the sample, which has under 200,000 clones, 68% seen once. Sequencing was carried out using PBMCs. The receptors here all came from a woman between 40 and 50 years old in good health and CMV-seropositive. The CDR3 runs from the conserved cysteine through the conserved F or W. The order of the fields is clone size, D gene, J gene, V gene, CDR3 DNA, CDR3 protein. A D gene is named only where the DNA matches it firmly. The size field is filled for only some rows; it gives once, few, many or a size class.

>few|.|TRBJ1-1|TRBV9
TGTGCCAGCAGCCCCCTTCCGATACTTAACACTGAAGCTTTCTTT
CASSPLPILNTEAFF
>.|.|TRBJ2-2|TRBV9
TGTGCCAGCAGCGTAGGGACAACTTCTGACACCGGGGAGCTGTTTTTT
CASSVGTTSDTGELFF
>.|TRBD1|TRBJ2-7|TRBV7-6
TGTGCCAGCAGCTCGACAGGGGGCTTACTGGGAACCTACGAGCAGTACTTC
CASSSTGGLLGTYEQYF
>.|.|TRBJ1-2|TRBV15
TGTGCCACCAGCAGAGATTCCTTTATGGGGGGGCCGCACGGCTACACCTTC
CATSRDSFMGGPHGYTF
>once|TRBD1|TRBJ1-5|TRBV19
TGTGCCAGTAGTACACAGGGGAGCAATCAGCCCCAGCATTTT
CASSTQGSNQPQHF
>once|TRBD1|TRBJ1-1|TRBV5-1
TGCGCCAGCAGCGTTCAGACAGGGGGAAACACTGAATCTTTCTTT
CASSVQTGGNTESFF
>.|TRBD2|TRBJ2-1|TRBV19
TGTGCCAGTAGTCCGGGGGGCAATGAGCAGTTCTTC
CASSPGGNEQFF
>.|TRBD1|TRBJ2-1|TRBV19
TGTGCCAGTAGTATGAAGGGGGCCGGGTTTTATGAGCAGTTCTTC
CASSMKGAGFYEQFF
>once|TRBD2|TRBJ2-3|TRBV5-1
TGCGCCAGCAGCCGAGCGGGGGAGGATACGCAGTATTTT
CASSRAGEDTQYF
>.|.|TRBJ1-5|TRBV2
TGTGCCAGCAGTGAAGCGAAATGGGCAGGGGCAAATCAGCCCCAGAATTTT
CASSEAKWAGANQPQNF